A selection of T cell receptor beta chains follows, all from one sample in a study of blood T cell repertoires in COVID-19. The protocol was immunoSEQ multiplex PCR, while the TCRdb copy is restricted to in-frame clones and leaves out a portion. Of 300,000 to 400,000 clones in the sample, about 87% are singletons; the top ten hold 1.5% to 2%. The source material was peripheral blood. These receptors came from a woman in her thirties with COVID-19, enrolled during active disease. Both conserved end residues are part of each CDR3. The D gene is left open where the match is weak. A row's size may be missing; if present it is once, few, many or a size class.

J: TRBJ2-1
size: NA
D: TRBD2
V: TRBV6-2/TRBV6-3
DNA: TGTGCCAGCAGTTTTGGACTAGCGGGATCCTACAATGAGCAGTTCTTC
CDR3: CASSFGLAGSYNEQFF

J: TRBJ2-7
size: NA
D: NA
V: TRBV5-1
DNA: TGCGCCAGCAGCCCGGAAGGCTACTCTGACACCTCCTACGAGCAGTACTTC
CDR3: CASSPEGYSDTSYEQYF

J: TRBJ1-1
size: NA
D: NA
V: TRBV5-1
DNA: TGCGCCAGCAGCTTGAGGGAGGGGGTAACTGAAGCTTTCTTT
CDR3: CASSLREGVTEAFF

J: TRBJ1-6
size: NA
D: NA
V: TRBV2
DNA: TGTGCCAGCAGGGAGGGCGTGGGTGCTCCTGGTAATTCACCCCTCCACTTT
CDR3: CASREGVGAPGNSPLHF

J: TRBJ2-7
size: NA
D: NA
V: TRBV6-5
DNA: TGTGCCAGCAGTAAACAGCTCTCAATGCGTTACGAGCAGTACTTC
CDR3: CASSKQLSMRYEQYF

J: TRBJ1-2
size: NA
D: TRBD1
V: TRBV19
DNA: TGTGCCAGTACCAGGGGGGTTTATGGCTACACCTTC
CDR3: CASTRGVYGYTF

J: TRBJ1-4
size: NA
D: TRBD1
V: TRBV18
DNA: TGTGCCAGCTCACCGTCCTCGGGACAGAATTATGAAAAACTGTTTTTT
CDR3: CASSPSSGQNYEKLFF

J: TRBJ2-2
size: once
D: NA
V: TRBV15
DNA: TGTGCCACCAGCGGAGGGTTAGGGGGCACCGGGGAGCTGTTTTTT
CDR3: CATSGGLGGTGELFF

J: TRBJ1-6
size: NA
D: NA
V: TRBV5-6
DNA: TGTGCCAGCAGTTCCCAGGGGCTTTCTTCACCCCTCCACTTT
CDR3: CASSSQGLSSPLHF

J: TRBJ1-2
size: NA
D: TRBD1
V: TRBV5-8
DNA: TGTGCCAGCAGCTGGCGGGACAGTCAAGGAGGCTACTATGGCTACACCTTC
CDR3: CASSWRDSQGGYYGYTF

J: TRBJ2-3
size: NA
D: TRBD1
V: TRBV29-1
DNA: TGCAGCGTTGGACCACAGGGGGCCACAGATACGCAGTATTTT
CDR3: CSVGPQGATDTQYF

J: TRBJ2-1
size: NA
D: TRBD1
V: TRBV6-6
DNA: TGTGCCAGCGATACAAAGGACAGGGTCCCTGAGCAGTTCTTC
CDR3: CASDTKDRVPEQFF

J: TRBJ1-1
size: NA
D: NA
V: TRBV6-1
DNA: TGTGCCAGCAGTGACCCGACAGGAGGCACTGAAGCTTTCTTT
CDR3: CASSDPTGGTEAFF

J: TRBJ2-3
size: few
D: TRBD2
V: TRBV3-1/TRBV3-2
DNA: TGTGCCAGCAGCCAAGTCCGACTAGCGGGGGGGCCAGATACGCAGTATTTT
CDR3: CASSQVRLAGGPDTQYF

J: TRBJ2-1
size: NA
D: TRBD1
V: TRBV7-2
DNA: TGTGCCAGCAGCTTGAGTGGATTGGGACAGGGATACAATGAGCAGTTCTTC
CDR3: CASSLSGLGQGYNEQFF

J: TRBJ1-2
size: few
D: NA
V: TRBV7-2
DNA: TGTGCCAGCAGCCCAACCACCCAACAGGCTGTTGGTGGCTACACCTTC
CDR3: CASSPTTQQAVGGYTF

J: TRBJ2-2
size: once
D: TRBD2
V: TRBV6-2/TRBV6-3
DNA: TGTGCCAGCAGTTACCGGCGGGGGGACACCGGGGAGCTGTTTTTT
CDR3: CASSYRRGDTGELFF

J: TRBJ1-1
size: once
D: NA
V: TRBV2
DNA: TGTGCCAGCACCCCGACAAGCATGAACACTGAAGCTTTCTTT
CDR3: CASTPTSMNTEAFF

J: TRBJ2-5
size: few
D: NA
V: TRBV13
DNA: TGTGCCAGCAGCTTAGGTGACTATTTCGAGACCCAGTACTTC
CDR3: CASSLGDYFETQYF

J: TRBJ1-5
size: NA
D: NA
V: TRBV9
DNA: TGTGCCAGCAGCATCGGGAGCCTCAATCAGCCCCAGCATTTT
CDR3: CASSIGSLNQPQHF

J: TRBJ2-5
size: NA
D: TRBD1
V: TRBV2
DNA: TGTGCCAGCAGTGAACCCCAGGGGGTGGCCCAGTACTTC
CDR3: CASSEPQGVAQYF

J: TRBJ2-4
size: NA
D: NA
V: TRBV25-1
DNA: TGTGCCAGCAGTGGGGCAGAGATAATCCCTGGGAACATTCAGTACTTC
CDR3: CASSGAEIIPGNIQYF

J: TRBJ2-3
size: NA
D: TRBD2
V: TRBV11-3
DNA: TGTGCCAGCAGCTTAGCCTCACTAGCGGGGGGGCCAGATACGCAGTATTTT
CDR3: CASSLASLAGGPDTQYF

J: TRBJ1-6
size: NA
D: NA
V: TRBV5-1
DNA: TGCGCCAGCAGCTTGGGGACAACAAATTCACCCCTCCACTTT
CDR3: CASSLGTTNSPLHF

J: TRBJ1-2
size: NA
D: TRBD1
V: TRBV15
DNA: TGTGCCACCAGCAGAGATTTTACCCAGGGGGCTCGATATGGCTACACCTTC
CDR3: CATSRDFTQGARYGYTF

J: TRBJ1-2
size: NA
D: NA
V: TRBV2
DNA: TGTGCCAGCAGGAAAACTAGCTACTATGGCTACACCTTC
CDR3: CASRKTSYYGYTF

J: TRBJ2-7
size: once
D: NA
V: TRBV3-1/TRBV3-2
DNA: TGTGCCAGCAGCATCCGGAGAAGCAGCGCCTACGAGCAGTACTTC
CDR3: CASSIRRSSAYEQYF

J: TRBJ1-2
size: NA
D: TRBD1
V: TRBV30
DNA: TGTGCCTGGAGTGGAGGACAGGGTAGGGACTACACCTTC
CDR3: CAWSGGQGRDYTF

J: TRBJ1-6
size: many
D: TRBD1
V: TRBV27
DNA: TGTGCCAGCAGTGCCTTAGGGGGCATCTCCTATAATTCACCCCTCCACTTT
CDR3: CASSALGGISYNSPLHF

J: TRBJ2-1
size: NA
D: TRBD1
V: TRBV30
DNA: TGTGCCTGGAGTGTAACGACAGGGGCTAGGGATGAGCAGTTCTTC
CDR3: CAWSVTTGARDEQFF

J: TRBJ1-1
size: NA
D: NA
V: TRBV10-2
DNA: TGCGCCCGACCAGGTTCCGTCATGGCTTTCTTT
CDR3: CARPGSVMAFF

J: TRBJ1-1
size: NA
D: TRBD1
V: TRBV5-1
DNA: TGCGCCAGCAGCTTGGGACAGGGAACCACTGAAGCTTTCTTT
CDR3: CASSLGQGTTEAFF

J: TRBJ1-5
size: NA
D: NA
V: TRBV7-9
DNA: TGTGCCAGCAGCTTGGGACACGGAAATCAGCCCCAGCATTTT
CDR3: CASSLGHGNQPQHF

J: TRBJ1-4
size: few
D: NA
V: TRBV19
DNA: TGTGCCAGTAGTACCCAGTCGATTCTTAATGAAAAACTGTTTTTT
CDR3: CASSTQSILNEKLFF

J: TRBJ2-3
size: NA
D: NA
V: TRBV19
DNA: TGTGCCAGTAGTATAGGACCACGCCAGGCAGATACGCAGTATTTT
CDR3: CASSIGPRQADTQYF

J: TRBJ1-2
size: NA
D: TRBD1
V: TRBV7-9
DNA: TGTGCCAGCAGCCGCAGTATGACCGGGACAGGGCACTATGGCTACACCTTC
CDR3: CASSRSMTGTGHYGYTF

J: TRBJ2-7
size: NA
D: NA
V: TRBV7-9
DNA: TGTGCCAGCAGGCAGGAGGGCTACGAGCAGTACTTC
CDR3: CASRQEGYEQYF

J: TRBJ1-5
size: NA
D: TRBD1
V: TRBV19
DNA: TGTGCCAGTAGTATAGGGACAGGGGCCAATCAGCCCCAGCATTTT
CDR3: CASSIGTGANQPQHF

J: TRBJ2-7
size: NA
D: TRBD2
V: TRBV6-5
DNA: TGTGCCAGCAGTCGACTAGCGGGGGGCGAGCAGTACTTC
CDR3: CASSRLAGGEQYF

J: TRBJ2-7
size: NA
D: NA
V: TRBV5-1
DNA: TGCGCCAGCAGCGCTCCCGACCAGGGTTTTGAGCAGTACTTC
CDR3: CASSAPDQGFEQYF

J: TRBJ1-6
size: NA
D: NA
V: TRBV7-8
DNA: TGTGCCAGCAGCCTTGGCCGCAATTCACCCCTCCACTTT
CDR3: CASSLGRNSPLHF

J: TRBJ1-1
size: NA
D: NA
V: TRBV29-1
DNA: TGCAGCGCCGCGGGGGGAACCACTGAAGCTTTCTTT
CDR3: CSAAGGTTEAFF

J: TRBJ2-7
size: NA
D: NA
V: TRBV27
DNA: TGTGCCAGCAGTTTGGGTCGGGGGGCGGTAGAGCAGTACTTC
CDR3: CASSLGRGAVEQYF

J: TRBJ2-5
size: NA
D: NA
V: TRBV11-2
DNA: TGTGCCAGCAGCTTAGATCTAGGACAAAGACAAGAGACCCAGTACTTC
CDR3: CASSLDLGQRQETQYF

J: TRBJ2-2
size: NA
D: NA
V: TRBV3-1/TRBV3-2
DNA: TGTGCCAGCAGCCCGCGGGACTCGAACACCGGGGAGCTGTTTTTT
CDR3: CASSPRDSNTGELFF

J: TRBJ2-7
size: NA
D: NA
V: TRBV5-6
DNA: TGTGCCAGCAGCTTCGGTGCGGTCGAGCAGTACTTC
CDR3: CASSFGAVEQYF

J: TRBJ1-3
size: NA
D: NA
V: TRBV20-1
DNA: TGCAGTGCTAGTGGAGGGAGGGCTGGAAACACCATATATTTT
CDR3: CSASGGRAGNTIYF

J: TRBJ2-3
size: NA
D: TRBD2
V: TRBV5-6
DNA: TGTGCCAGCAGCTTGTTAGCGGGGGGGCTCTCCCCAGATACGCAGTATTTT
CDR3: CASSLLAGGLSPDTQYF

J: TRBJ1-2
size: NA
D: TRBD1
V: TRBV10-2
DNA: TGCGCCAGCAGTGCCTCGGGACAGGTTATCTATGGCTACACCTTC
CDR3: CASSASGQVIYGYTF

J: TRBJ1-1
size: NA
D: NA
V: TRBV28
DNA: TGTGCCAGCAGTTTGGAGGGGCTCGGCACTGAAGCTTTCTTT
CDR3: CASSLEGLGTEAFF

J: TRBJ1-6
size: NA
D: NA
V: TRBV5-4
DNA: TGTGCCAGCAGCTTTGGGGGGTCCGCCTCCTATAATTCACCCCTCCACTTT
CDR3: CASSFGGSASYNSPLHF

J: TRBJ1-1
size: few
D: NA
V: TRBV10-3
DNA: TGTGCCATGTCCGAGACAGAGTACACTGAAGCTTTCTTT
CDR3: CAMSETEYTEAFF

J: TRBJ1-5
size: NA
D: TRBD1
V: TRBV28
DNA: TGTGCCAGCAGTTCCCCCGGGACAGGGAATCAGCCCCAGCATTTT
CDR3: CASSSPGTGNQPQHF